A selection of T cell receptor beta chains follows, all from one sample in a study of CD8+ T cells in alopecia areata. The protocol was immunoSEQ multiplex PCR, while the TCRdb copy is restricted to in-frame clones and leaves out a portion. This table has a few hundred thousand clones, around two fifths appearing once. The sample was CD4+ T cells sorted from blood, taken at week 34, from a patient treated with tofacitinib. Receptors originate from a human donor with alopecia areata. Each CDR3 is given without its conserved first and last residue.

>TRBV29-1|TRBJ2-7
SVELKLSYEQY
>TRBV6-1|TRBJ2-7
ASSEAPSGTYEQY
>TRBV4-1|TRBJ1-1
ASRTGTAQSPKTEAF
>TRBV7-9|TRBJ1-3
ASSAKLNTIY
>TRBV7-9|TRBJ2-4
ASSPHLPGTENIQY
>TRBV7-9|TRBJ1-4
ASSPTPRGNEKLF
>TRBV7-3|TRBJ2-6
ASSRQGDLSSGANVLT
>TRBV29-1|TRBJ2-2
SALRDNPANTGELF
>TRBV4-1|TRBJ2-5
ASSQVGTGGEETQY
>TRBV5-1|TRBJ2-1
ASSFTSGTYNEQF
>TRBV6-5|TRBJ2-7
ASRHKRDTYEQY
>TRBV4-1|TRBJ1-4
ASRGTGNEKLF
>TRBV5-1|TRBJ2-4
ASSLASPGGQGQNIQY
>TRBV6-5|TRBJ1-2
ASSFLNEGKGRGYT
>TRBV5-1|TRBJ2-3
ASSLWGGSPTDTQY
>TRBV7-9|TRBJ2-3
ASSSTPGTPDDTQY